This entry lists 21 T cell receptor beta chains sequenced from one sample in a study of vaccination effects on CD4 cells after COVID-19. Which antigens these TCRs recognize remains unknown. Under the ViraFEST assay, PBMC were stimulated with viral peptide pools so that antigen-specific CD4+ T cells expanded. Sequencing was performed afterwards. Culturing for 9 to 10 days preceded CD4+ T cell isolation. It was between March and December 2020 that the person had a SARS-CoV-2 infection confirmed by PCR. Repertoires were generated with immunoSEQ multiplex PCR, while TCRdb's copy carries only in-frame clones and drops some. The sample includes about 22,000 clones, around 75% of them seen just once. This sample comprised CD4+ T cells from PBMCs cultured with a peptide pool, obtained before COVID-19 vaccination. The receptor source for this set is a human donor who had a prior SARS-CoV-2 infection.

The rearrangement joins TRBV19 to TRBJ1-1, with D tentatively TRBD1 (5 bases). The V end lost 5 bases, the J end lost 0 bases, and 13 bases lay between the germline ends. The CDR3 length is 15 residues. CDR1 is LNHDA, CDR2 SQIVND, per germline (reference sequence). As DNA, the CDR3 is TGTGCCAGTAGTTCTCACGGGACGGTGAACACTGAAGCTTTCTTT. This encodes CASSSHGTVNTEAFF.

The genes are TRBV3-1 (or the pseudogene TRBV3-2) and TRBJ1-1; 11 positions match TRBD1. V shed 5 bases, J shed 5 bases, and the junction held 4 bases outside the gene matches. The CDR3 is 14 residues long. Looked up from germline, CDR1 is LGHDT and CDR2 is YNNKEL (reference sequence). The CDR3 DNA reads TGTGCCAGCAGCGCCCGGGACAGGGGGACTGAAGCTTTCTTT. Translation gives CASSARDRGTEAFF.

Here the CDR3 reads CASTPDYGEAFF. The CDR3, as DNA: TGTGCCAGTACCCCGGACTACGGTGAAGCTTTCTTT. The rearrangement links TRBV19 to TRBJ1-1; D remains ambiguous. Germline values: CDR1 LNHDA, CDR2 SQIVND (reference sequence). The V end was cut by 7 bases, the J end by 7 bases, with 13 bases between. This CDR3 region has 12 residues.

The chain uses TRBV7-2 and TRBJ1-2; D might be TRBD1 (5 bases). The CDR3 runs to 14 residues. Trimming cost V 5 bases and J 4 bases, with 14 bases left between them. Germline loops: CDR1 SGHTA, CDR2 FQGNSA. CDR3 sequence: CASSRRDGSYGYTF. The CDR3 DNA reads as TGTGCCAGCAGCAGGCGGGACGGGAGCTATGGCTACACCTTC.

This chain uses TRBV25-1 with TRBJ2-5; 9 nucleotides align to TRBD1. Unmatched junction bases numbered 6, after V lost 6 bases and J lost 1 base. Germline CDR1 reads MGHDK; CDR2 reads SYGVNS. The CDR3 consists of 15 residues. In DNA form, the CDR3 reads TGTGCCAGCAGCGGAGGGACAGGGCCCCAAGAGACCCAGTACTTC. Protein product: CASSGGTGPQETQYF.

Of note for this clone: One end of the junction fails to match germline, which may point to a read error. The rearrangement joins TRBV10-1 to TRBJ1-1, with TRBD1 identical over 7 bases. CDR3 length equals 16 residues. Germline values: CDR1 WNHNN, CDR2 SYGVQD (reference sequence). The CDR3 sequence: CATNDRERRRNPEAFF. CDR3 nucleotide sequence: TGCGCCACCAACGACAGGGAGAGAAGGAGGAACCCTGAAGCTTTCTTT.

The chain combines TRBV3-1 (or the pseudogene TRBV3-2) with TRBJ2-1; 7 nucleotides agree with TRBD1. Germline assignment: CDR1 LGHDT and CDR2 YNNKEL (reference sequence). V was pared by 0 bases and J by 5 bases, with 7 bases of the junction left unmatched. There are 16 residues in the CDR3. CDR3 sequence: CASSQDRRDSNNEQFF. CDR3 DNA: TGTGCCAGCAGCCAAGATCGCCGGGACAGCAACAATGAGCAGTTCTTC.

The chain recombines TRBV29-1 with TRBJ2-5, with TRBD2 matching over 9 bases. The germline V gene encodes CDR1 SQVTM and CDR2 ANQGSEA. This CDR3 region has 13 residues. V dropped 5 bases and J dropped 4; count of bases not matched to a gene: 5. The chain's CDR3 is CSVRGGDRETQYF. The CDR3 DNA is TGCAGCGTTCGCGGGGGGGATCGAGAGACCCAGTACTTC. Using reference TRBV29-1 and TRBJ2-5 for the parts outside the CDR3, the full variable domain is SAVISQKPSRDICQRGTSLTIQCQVDSQVTMMFWYRQQPGQSLTLIATANQGSEATYESGFVIDKFPISRPNLTFSTLTVSNMSPEDSSIYLCSVRGGDRETQYFGPGTRLLVL.

This clone was counted a few times. The V and J genes are TRBV7-2 and TRBJ2-3, with unresolved D. Trimming pared 5 bases from V and 5 bases from J, leaving 11 bases between. The CDR3 runs 13 residues. Germline loops: CDR1 SGHTA, CDR2 FQGNSA. The CDR3 DNA follows: TGTGCCAGCAGCCCCCATCAGGAAGATACGCAGTATTTT. This sequence encodes CASSPHQEDTQYF.

This clone was seen only a few times. This chain joins TRBV7-3 and TRBJ2-2, with TRBD2 matching 8 bases. Germline CDR1 and CDR2: SGHTA and FQGTGA. The CDR3 spans 15 residues. V trimming: 5 bases; J trimming: 4 bases; junction bases outside the gene matches: 6. The CDR3 here is CASSTSGTSTGELFF. The DNA of the CDR3 is TGTGCCAGCAGCACATCCGGGACTAGCACCGGGGAGCTGTTTTTT.

The chain uses TRBV7-9 and TRBJ2-1, with 8 positions matching TRBD2. The germline gives CDR1 SEHNR, CDR2 FQNEAQ (reference sequence). Trimming at V came to 5 bases and at J to 12 bases, leaving 9 bases not matched to a gene. This CDR3 spans 13 amino acids. CDR3 loop: CASSLSGGVGQFF. The DNA of the CDR3 is TGTGCCAGCAGCCTAAGCGGGGGAGTAGGGCAGTTCTTC.

This chain joins TRBV6-5 and TRBJ2-1; 14 nucleotides match TRBD2. V was clipped by 5 bases and J by 5 bases; unmatched bases: 2. The CDR3 contains 15 residues. Germline CDR1 MNHEY, CDR2 SVGAGI. In nucleotides, the CDR3 is TGTGCCAGCAGTCCGACTAGCGGGAGGGACAATGAGCAGTTCTTC. Translated, it gives CASSPTSGRDNEQFF.

The J gene is TRBJ1-6, the V gene TRBV11-3; D ambiguous. Germline CDR1 SGHNT, CDR2 YENEEA. CDR3 length equals 13 residues. Trimming pared 5 bases from V and 7 bases from J, leaving 9 bases between. Here the CDR3 reads CASSAQTNSPLHF. CDR3 sequence (DNA): TGTGCCAGCAGCGCACAGACGAATTCACCCCTCCACTTT.

This clone was seen a handful of times. The chain couples TRBV30 to TRBJ1-6; D unclear. Trimming took 1 base from V and 7 from J, leaving 11 bases between them. Germline lookup yields CDR1 GTSNPN and CDR2 SVGIG (reference sequence). CDR3 size: 14 residues. CDR3 in amino acids: CAWSARGWNSPLHF. CDR3 sequence (DNA): TGTGCCTGGAGTGCCAGAGGATGGAATTCACCCCTCCACTTT.

V gene TRBV4-1 combines with J gene TRBJ1-5; the D gene is possibly TRBD1 (5 bases). The CDR3 length is 15 residues. Between the trimmed V and J ends, which lost 3 bases and 4 bases, there was a span of 13 bases. Looked up from germline, CDR1 is MGHRA and CDR2 is YSYEKL. The CDR3 region has the DNA TGCGCCAGCAGCCATGCTGGGACCATTAATCAGCCCCAGCATTTT. Encoded protein: CASSHAGTINQPQHF.

This clone appeared a few times. The chain combines TRBV9 with TRBJ2-1; 7 bases map to TRBD1. Unmatched junction bases numbered 5, after V lost 2 bases and J lost 0 bases. CDR1 SGDLS and CDR2 YYNGEE come from the germline V gene. CDR3 size: 16 residues. The chain's CDR3 is CASSVVGGASYNEQFF. The CDR3 region has the DNA TGTGCCAGCAGCGTTGTAGGGGGCGCCTCCTACAATGAGCAGTTCTTC.

The chain carries TRBV20-1 and TRBJ2-7; no clear D. The CDR3 contains 10 residues. The V gene lost 6 bases and the J gene lost 0 bases, with 3 bases spanning the gap. The V gene's germline CDR1 is DFQATT and CDR2 SNEGSKA (reference sequence). This chain's CDR3 is CSALSYEQYF. CDR3 DNA: TGCAGTGCGCTCTCCTACGAGCAGTACTTC.

V usage is TRBV21-1 and J usage is TRBJ2-5; the table's D call, TRBD2, was not checked against the DNA. TRBV21-1 counts as a pseudogene. The CDR3 has 15 residues. CDR3 sequence reads: CASSNESGTQETQYF. CDR3 nucleotide sequence: TGTGCCAGCAGCAATGAAAGCGGGACCCAAGAGACCCAGTACTTC.

The V and J genes are TRBV18 and TRBJ2-1, with TRBD1 matching over 10 bases. The V and J ends lost 6 bases and 3 bases, in that order; junction bases with no gene match: 5. This CDR3 is 15 amino acids long. Germline lookup yields CDR1 KGHSH and CDR2 LQKENI. The DNA of the CDR3 is TGTGCCAGCTCGTCGGGACAGGGGAACTACAATGAGCAGTTCTTC. It is translated as CASSSGQGNYNEQFF. Full variable domain (outside the CDR3, taken from reference TRBV18 and TRBJ2-1): NAGVMQNPRHLVRRRGQEARLRCSPMKGHSHVYWYRQLPEEGLKFMVYLQKENIIDESGMPKERFSAEFPKEGPSILRIQQVVRGDSAAYFCASSSGQGNYNEQFFGPGTRLTVL.

The V and J genes are TRBV9 and TRBJ2-2; unclear D gene. The germline V gene has CDR1 SGDLS and CDR2 YYNGEE. V was shortened by 5 bases and J by 1 base, with 12 bases between the two germline ends. The CDR3 sequence is 15 residues long. For the CDR3, the DNA is TGTGCCAGCAGTCACGCGACGGGGAACACCGGGGAGCTGTTTTTT. Its translation: CASSHATGNTGELFF.

The rearrangement uses TRBV2 and TRBJ2-2; D remains unclear. The CDR3 has 13 residues. Germline V gives CDR1 SNHLY, CDR2 FYNNEI. Trimming took off 4 bases at V and 0 bases at J, with 3 bases between the two ends. The CDR3 coding sequence is TGTGCCAGCAGTGGGCCGAACACCGGGGAGCTGTTTTTT. Residues: CASSGPNTGELFF.